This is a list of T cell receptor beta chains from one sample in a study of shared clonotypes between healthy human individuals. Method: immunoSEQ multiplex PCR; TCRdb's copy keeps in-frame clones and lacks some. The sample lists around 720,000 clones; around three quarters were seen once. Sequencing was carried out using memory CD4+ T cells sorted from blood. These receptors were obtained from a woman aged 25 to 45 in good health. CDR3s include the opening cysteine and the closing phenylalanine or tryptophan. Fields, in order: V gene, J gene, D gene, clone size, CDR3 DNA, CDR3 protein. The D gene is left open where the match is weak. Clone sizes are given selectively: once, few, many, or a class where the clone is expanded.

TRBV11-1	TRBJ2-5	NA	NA	TGTGCCAGCAGCCGCGTTTGGGGGGAGGAGACCCAGTACTTC	CASSRVWGEETQYF
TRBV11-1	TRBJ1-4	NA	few	TGTGCCAGCAGTCGATCTCTGGGCGCTAATGAAAAACTGTTTTTT	CASSRSLGANEKLFF
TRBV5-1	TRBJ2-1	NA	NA	TGCGCCAGCAGCCTCAGCAGGCCCGACTACAATGAGCAGTTCTTC	CASSLSRPDYNEQFF
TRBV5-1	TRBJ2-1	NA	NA	TGCGCCAGCAGCGGAGGACACTCGGGCGGTGAGCAGTTCTTC	CASSGGHSGGEQFF
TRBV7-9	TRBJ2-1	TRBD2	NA	TGTGCCAGCAGGTTTTACCGGACTAGCGGGAGGTCCTACAATGAGCAGTTCTTC	CASRFYRTSGRSYNEQFF
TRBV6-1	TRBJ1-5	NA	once	TGTGCCAGCATTCGAGAACTGCATAATCAGCCCCAGCATTTT	CASIRELHNQPQHF
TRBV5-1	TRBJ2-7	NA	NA	TGCGCCAGCAGCTTGGTGGTCAGCCCCTACGAGCAGTACTTC	CASSLVVSPYEQYF
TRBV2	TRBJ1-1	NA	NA	TGTGCCAGCGGCCGACACCGGAACACTGAAGCTTTCTTT	CASGRHRNTEAFF
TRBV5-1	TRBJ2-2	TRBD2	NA	TGCGCCAGCAGCTTTATCCTTACTAGCGGGAGTATAGCCGGGGAGCTGTTTTTT	CASSFILTSGSIAGELFF
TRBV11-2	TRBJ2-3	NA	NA	TGTGCCAGCAGCTCTTACTTGGGCACAGATACGCAGTATTTT	CASSSYLGTDTQYF
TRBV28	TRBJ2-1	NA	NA	TGTGCCAGCAGTAAGGGGGGGGCCAATGAGCAGTTCTTC	CASSKGGANEQFF
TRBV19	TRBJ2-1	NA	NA	TGTGCCAGTAGGAGGAAGGGAGGATGGCATGAGCAGTTCTTC	CASRRKGGWHEQFF
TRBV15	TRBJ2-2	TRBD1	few	TGTGCCACCAGCGAAGGGACAGGGAACACCGGGGAGCTGTTTTTT	CATSEGTGNTGELFF
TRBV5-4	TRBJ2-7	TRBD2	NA	TGTGCCAGCAGCTCCTGGACTAGCGGGAGTAATGAGCAGTACTTC	CASSSWTSGSNEQYF
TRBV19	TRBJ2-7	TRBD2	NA	TGTGCCTCCAGTCGGGGGAGGGCCCGTGACGAGCAGTACTTC	CASSRGRARDEQYF
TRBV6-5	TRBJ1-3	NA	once	TGTGCCAGCAGTTACGGGGCGCAGGGAAACACCATATATTTT	CASSYGAQGNTIYF
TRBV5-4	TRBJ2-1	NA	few	TGTGCCAGCAGCGGGGGGACCAACTACAATGAGCAGTTCTTC	CASSGGTNYNEQFF
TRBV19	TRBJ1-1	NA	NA	TGTGCCAGTAGTATACAGGGCTCCAACACTGAAGCTTTCTTT	CASSIQGSNTEAFF
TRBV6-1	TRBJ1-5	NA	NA	TGTGCCAGCAGTGTACAGGGAGGACAGCCCCAGCATTTT	CASSVQGGQPQHF
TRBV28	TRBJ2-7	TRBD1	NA	TGTGCCAGCTTCTTACCGGGACAGGGGAAAGACGAGCAGTACTTC	CASFLPGQGKDEQYF
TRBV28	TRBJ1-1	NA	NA	TGTGCCAGCAGACTGGCCGCTGAAGCTTTCTTT	CASRLAAEAFF
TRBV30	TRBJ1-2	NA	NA	TGTGCCTGGAGTTTTCAGGGGAGCGGCGGCTACACCTTC	CAWSFQGSGGYTF
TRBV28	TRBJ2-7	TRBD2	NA	TGTGCCAGCAGTTTAATTCGCGGGAGAGCCTACGAGCAGTACTTC	CASSLIRGRAYEQYF
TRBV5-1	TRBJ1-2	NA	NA	TGCGCCAGCAGTAATAGTATTGGCTACACCTTC	CASSNSIGYTF
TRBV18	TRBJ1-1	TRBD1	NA	TGTGCCAGCTCTACCGGGACAGGGGACACTGAAGCTTTCTTT	CASSTGTGDTEAFF
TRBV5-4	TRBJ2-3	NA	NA	TGTGCCAGCAGCTTACCGGGACGCCGCACAGATACGCAGTATTTT	CASSLPGRRTDTQYF
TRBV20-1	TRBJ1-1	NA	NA	TGCAGTGCTACGATATATACTGAAGCTTTCTTT	CSATIYTEAFF
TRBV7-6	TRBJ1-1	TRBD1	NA	TGTGCCAGCAGCTTAGGAGGACAGGGGGCAAAAACTGAAGCTTTCTTT	CASSLGGQGAKTEAFF
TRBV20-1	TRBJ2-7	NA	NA	TGCAGTGCTACGGACCTTTACGAGCAGTACTTC	CSATDLYEQYF
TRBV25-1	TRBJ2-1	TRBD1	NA	TGTGCCAGCAGTGGGGACAGTCTCTCCTACAATGAGCAGTTCTTC	CASSGDSLSYNEQFF
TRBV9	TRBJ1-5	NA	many	TGTGCCAGCAGCGAGGGGAGGGGGAATCAGCCCCAGCATTTT	CASSEGRGNQPQHF
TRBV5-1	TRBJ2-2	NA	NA	TGCGCCAGCAGCATGGCCAGCGGCAACACCGGGGAGCTGTTTTTT	CASSMASGNTGELFF
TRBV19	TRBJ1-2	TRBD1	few	TGTGCCAGTAAACGGACAGGGTCCTATGGCTACACCTTC	CASKRTGSYGYTF
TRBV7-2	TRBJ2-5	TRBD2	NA	TGTGCCAGCAGCTCCGGGACTAAAGAGACCCAGTACTTC	CASSSGTKETQYF
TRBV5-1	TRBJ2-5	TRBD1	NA	TGCGCCAGCAGCTCGACAGACAGGGGAGGAGGAAAGACCCAGTACTTC	CASSSTDRGGGKTQYF
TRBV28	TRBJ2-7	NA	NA	TGTGCCAGCAGGCGAGGGCAGGCCTACGAGCAGTACTTC	CASRRGQAYEQYF
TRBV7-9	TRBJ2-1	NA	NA	TGTGCCAGCAGCTGGGGGACCCCCGTTTCCTACAATGAGCAGTTCTTC	CASSWGTPVSYNEQFF
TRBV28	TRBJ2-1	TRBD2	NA	TGTGCCAGCAGTTTGGGGGGGAGGGCCGACAATGAGCAGTTCTTC	CASSLGGRADNEQFF
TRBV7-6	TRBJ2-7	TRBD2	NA	TGTGCCAGCAGCCTGGCCCCGACTAGCGGGAGGGTCGACGAGCAGTACTTC	CASSLAPTSGRVDEQYF
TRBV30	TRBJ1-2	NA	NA	TGTGCCTGGAGAGGCGGCCTTAACTATGGCTACACCTTC	CAWRGGLNYGYTF
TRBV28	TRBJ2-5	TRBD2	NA	TGTGCCAGCAGCGGTTTTCGCGGGAGGGTCCAAGAGACCCAGTACTTC	CASSGFRGRVQETQYF
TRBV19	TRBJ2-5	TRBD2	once	TGTGCCAGTAGTATCGAGGGACTAGCGAGTGGGGAGACCCAGTACTTC	CASSIEGLASGETQYF
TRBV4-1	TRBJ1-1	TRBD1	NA	TGCGCCAGCCGGCTTGGACAGGGACGAAACATGAACACTGAAGCTTTCTTT	CASRLGQGRNMNTEAFF
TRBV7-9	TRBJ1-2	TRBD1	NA	TGTGCCAGCAGCCCGTACAGGGGGCAAGGCTACACCTTC	CASSPYRGQGYTF
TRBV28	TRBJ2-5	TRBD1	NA	TGTGCCAGCAGTGAAACCGGGACAGGGCCAGAGACCCAGTACTTC	CASSETGTGPETQYF
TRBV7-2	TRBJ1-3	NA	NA	TGTGCCAGCAGCTTATTTTGGGACATCGGCTCTGGAAACACCATATATTTT	CASSLFWDIGSGNTIYF
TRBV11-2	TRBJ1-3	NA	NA	TGTGCCAGCAGCTTAGAGGGGGCGTATGGAAACACCATATATTTT	CASSLEGAYGNTIYF
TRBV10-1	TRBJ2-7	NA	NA	TGCGCCAGCAGTGAGTCGAGGCGGGTCCACGAGCAGTACTTC	CASSESRRVHEQYF
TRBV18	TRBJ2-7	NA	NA	TGTGCCAGCTCACCCGGGACAGGCGGAGCTAGCGGAGGATACGAGCAGTACTTC	CASSPGTGGASGGYEQYF
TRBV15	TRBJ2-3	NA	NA	TGTGCCACCAGCCCACTGGCGGGGAGCACAGATACGCAGTATTTT	CATSPLAGSTDTQYF
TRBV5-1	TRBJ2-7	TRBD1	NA	TGCGCCAGCAACCCGGGACAGGGGACCGAGCAGTACTTC	CASNPGQGTEQYF
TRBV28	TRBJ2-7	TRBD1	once	TGTGCCAGCAGTTCGCAGTTAGGACAGGGCTCCTACGAGCAGTACTTC	CASSSQLGQGSYEQYF
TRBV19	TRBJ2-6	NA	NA	TGTGCCAGTAGTATGTCTGGGGCCAACGTCCTGACTTTC	CASSMSGANVLTF